This T cell receptor (beta chain) was identified in a study of T cells in narcolepsy. Only in-frame clones appear in the TCRdb table, and some are missing; sequencing was by immunoSEQ multiplex PCR. The sample records fewer than 25,000 clones, over 70% being singletons. Study-level findings and limits: Autoreactive clone sequences were missing from some blood memory CD4+ repertoires.

A remark on this clone: Its antigen remains unknown.

Material for sequencing was memory (CD45RA-) CD4+ T cells from blood. This TCR was recovered from a human donor in good health.

Here the CDR3 reads CASSLSFNRGTYEQYF. The DNA of the CDR3 is TGTGCCAGCAGCTTATCCTTCAATAGGGGGACCTACGAGCAGTACTTC. The chain has TRBV7-9 and TRBJ2-7, with TRBD1 as a possible D gene (6 bases). The CDR3 has 16 residues. V gave up 2 bases and J gave up 2 bases, with 16 bases separating them. Germline CDR1 reads SEHNR; CDR2 reads FQNEAQ (reference sequence).